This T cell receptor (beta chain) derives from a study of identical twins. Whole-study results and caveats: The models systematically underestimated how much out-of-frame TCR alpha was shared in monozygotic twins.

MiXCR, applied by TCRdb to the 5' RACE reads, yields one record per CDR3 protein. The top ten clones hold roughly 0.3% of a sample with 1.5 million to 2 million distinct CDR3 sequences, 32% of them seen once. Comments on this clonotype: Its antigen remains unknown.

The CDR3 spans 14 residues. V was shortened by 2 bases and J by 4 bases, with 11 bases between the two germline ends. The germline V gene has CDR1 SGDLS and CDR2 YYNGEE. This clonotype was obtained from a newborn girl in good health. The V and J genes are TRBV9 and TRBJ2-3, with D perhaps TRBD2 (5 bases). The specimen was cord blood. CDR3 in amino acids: CASSVLSEADTQYF. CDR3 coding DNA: TGTGCCAGCAGCGTTCTTAGCGAAGCAGATACGCAGTATTTT.